The T cell receptor beta chain under discussion was sequenced for a study of blood T cells in healthy people across ages. Regarding the study as a whole: The CMV status of each donor remained undetermined, and this could have confounded shifts in expanded clonotypes.

Turning to this clonotype: What it binds is unknown.

The CDR3 runs to 16 residues. In germline, CDR1 is SEHNR, CDR2 FQNEAQ (reference sequence). The V segment lost 5 bases and the J segment 7 bases; nucleotides outside the gene matches: 17. Peripheral blood from each donor was collected in a volume of 9.5 to 10 milliliters. Through a sample-barcoded 5' primer and a J-beta primer mix, a second PCR was run for roughly 6 to 11 cycles. In TCRdb, the 5' RACE reads were re-called with MiXCR into one record per CDR3 protein. The sample holds some 1.4 million distinct CDR3 sequences, 35% to 45% seen once. The receptor was derived from a woman aged 18 to 35 in good health. The sample consisted of blood. The chain is built from TRBV7-9 and TRBJ2-7; 7 positions match TRBD2. In DNA form, the CDR3 reads TGTGCCAGCAGCAAAGTGGGGGGTGGGACTAACAATGAGCAGTACTTC. Residues: CASSKVGGGTNNEQYF.